Presented here are 17 T cell receptor beta chains from one specimen sequenced in a study of monozygotic twins with cystic fibrosis. TCRdb's table, derived via immunoSEQ multiplex PCR, lists solely in-frame clones and lacks some. Counted here are around 20,000 clones, around 90% occurring once; the ten biggest clones make up about 1.6%. Sequencing was carried out using blood. All receptors derive from a girl aged 2 to 9 with cystic fibrosis.

The chain links TRBV5-6 to TRBJ2-7; the D call may be TRBD1 or TRBD2 (5 bases each). Trimming pared 4 bases from V and 3 bases from J, leaving 11 bases between. The CDR3 runs 13 residues. From germline, CDR1 is SGHDT and CDR2 YYEEEE. CDR3 loop: CASSPGLFYEQYF. DNA of the CDR3: TGTGCCAGCAGCCCGGGGCTGTTCTACGAGCAGTACTTC.

The V call is TRBV6-5, the J call TRBJ1-1, with 8 bases matching TRBD1. Germline lookup yields CDR1 MNHEY and CDR2 SVGAGI. V shed 2 bases, J shed 6 bases, and the junction held 2 bases outside the gene matches. CDR3 length: 13 amino acids. The CDR3 bases are TGTGCCAGCAGTTACGGACAGGGCGCTGAAGCTTTCTTT. Its protein is CASSYGQGAEAFF.

V is TRBV7-6 and J is TRBJ2-5, with D possibly matching TRBD2 (6 bases). Germline-derived CDR1 and CDR2 are SGHVS and FNYEAQ. The CDR3 contains 14 residues. The V and J ends lost 1 base and 4 bases respectively, with 10 bases between them. CDR3 DNA: TGTGCCAGCAGCTTAGAGACTAGGATAGAGACCCAGTACTTC. It encodes CASSLETRIETQYF.

This chain links TRBV29-1 with TRBJ1-2; D unclear. Germline V gene sequence: CDR1 SQVTM, CDR2 ANQGSEA. Trimming pared 0 bases from V and 7 bases from J, leaving 12 bases between. The CDR3 sequence is 13 residues long. CDR3 DNA: TGCAGCGTTGAAGAAGGATATGGGTTTGGCTACACCTTC. As protein: CSVEEGYGFGYTF.

The rearrangement uses TRBV7-2 and TRBJ1-4; D perhaps matches TRBD1 (5 bases). The CDR3 length is 17 residues. V was clipped by 5 bases and J by 0 bases, with 16 bases between them. Germline CDR1 is SGHTA and CDR2 is FQGNSA. The CDR3 sequence: CASSPYRSTATNEKLFF. The CDR3 DNA reads TGTGCCAGCAGCCCATACCGATCGACAGCAACTAATGAAAAACTGTTTTTT.

The J gene is TRBJ1-5, the V gene TRBV28; D ambiguous. V gave up 5 bases and J gave up 3 bases, with 11 bases separating them. This CDR3 is built from 14 residues. The germline V gene encodes CDR1 MDHEN and CDR2 SYDVKM. The CDR3 sequence: CASSPTINNQPQHF. The CDR3 nucleotides read TGTGCCAGCAGTCCGACAATTAACAATCAGCCCCAGCATTTT.

The CDR3 region has the DNA TGTGCCAGTAGTATAGGAAGCGGGATAAACAATGAGCAGTTCTTC. Translated, it gives CASSIGSGINNEQFF. The genes are TRBV19 and TRBJ2-1, with TRBD2 matching 7 bases. Germline CDR1 reads LNHDA; CDR2 reads SQIVND (reference sequence). CDR3 size: 15 residues. J lost 5 bases, V lost 1 base, and 5 bases had no gene match.

The rearrangement joins TRBV7-3 to TRBJ2-3, with TRBD2 matching over 10 bases. Trimming removed 5 bases from V and 2 bases from J; junction bases left unmatched: 4. CDR1 and CDR2 (germline): SGHTA, FQGTGA. This CDR3 region has 15 residues. The CDR3 region has the DNA TGTGCCAGCAGCGTCGGACTAGCGGTCACAGATACGCAGTATTTT. Protein product: CASSVGLAVTDTQYF.

V usage is TRBV5-5 and J usage is TRBJ1-5; 7 positions agree with TRBD1. This CDR3 contains 16 residues. V dropped 2 bases and J dropped 0; count of bases not matched to a gene: 5. CDR1 is SGHKS and CDR2 is YYEKEE in the germline V gene (reference sequence). CDR3 in amino acids: CASSFGTVNSNQPQHF. The CDR3 region has the DNA TGTGCCAGCAGCTTCGGGACAGTTAATAGCAATCAGCCCCAGCATTTT. Based on the CDR3 plus reference TRBV5-5 and TRBJ1-5, the full variable domain is DAGVTQSPTHLIKTRGQQVTLRCSPISGHKSVSWYQQVLGQGPQFIFQYYEKEERGRGNFPDRFSARQFPNYSSELNVNALLLGDSALYLCASSFGTVNSNQPQHFGDGTRLSIL.

The genes are TRBV14 and TRBJ1-6; D ambiguous. The CDR3 is 16 residues long. V lost 1 base to trimming and J lost 0 bases, with 7 bases between them. Germline V gene lookup returns CDR1 SGHDN and CDR2 FVKESK. The CDR3: CASSQGEGSYNSPLHF. CDR3 in DNA: TGTGCCAGCAGCCAAGGGGAGGGCTCCTATAATTCACCCCTCCACTTT.

The V gene is TRBV4-3, the J gene TRBJ2-2; TRBD1 matches at 10 bases. The CDR3 loop spans 16 amino acids. V shed 4 bases and J 3 bases; nucleotides not matched to a gene: 5. Per the germline V gene, CDR1 is LGHNA and CDR2 is YSLEER. For the CDR3, the DNA is TGCGCCAGCAGCCCTATGACAGGGGGCTACACCGGGGAGCTGTTTTTT. Protein product: CASSPMTGGYTGELFF.

The rearrangement links TRBV29-1 to TRBJ1-1; tentative D call: TRBD1 (5 bases). The CDR3 runs to 15 residues. Germline lookup yields CDR1 SQVTM and CDR2 ANQGSEA. V lost 5 bases, J lost 3 bases, and 19 bases lay in between. Written as DNA, the CDR3 is TGCAGCGTTCGGTATGGGTGGACGGGGGACACTGAAGCTTTCTTT. Its translation: CSVRYGWTGDTEAFF.

This rearrangement joins TRBV5-4 to TRBJ1-2, with 8 positions matching TRBD1. This CDR3 is 15 amino acids long. Germline CDR1 SGHNT, CDR2 YYREEE (reference sequence). V trimming: 4 bases; J trimming: 1 base; junction bases outside the gene matches: 6. The CDR3 DNA is TGTGCCAGCAGCCTGGACAGGGTGGGTAACTATGGCTACACCTTC. It yields the protein CASSLDRVGNYGYTF.

J is TRBJ2-1 and V is TRBV11-3, with D hard to call. The V end was cut by 0 bases, the J end by 2 bases, with 8 bases between. The CDR3 has 15 residues. From germline, CDR1 is SGHNT and CDR2 YENEEA. CDR3 sequence (DNA): TGTGCCAGCAGCTTAGACCCCCCTCCCTACAATGAGCAGTTCTTC. Residues: CASSLDPPPYNEQFF. Full variable domain (rest looked up from reference TRBV11-3 and TRBJ2-1): EAGVVQSPRYKIIEKKQPVAFWCNPISGHNTLYWYLQNLGQGPELLIRYENEEAVDDSQLPKDRFSAERLKGVDSTLKIQPAELGDSAVYLCASSLDPPPYNEQFFGPGTRLTVL.

The chain combines TRBV7-9 with TRBJ2-2; no clear D gene. Per the germline V gene, CDR1 is SEHNR and CDR2 is FQNEAQ (reference sequence). This CDR3 spans 13 amino acids. The V end was cut by 7 bases, the J end by 5 bases, with 11 bases between. CDR3 sequence (DNA): TGTGCCAGCATCTTGACTGGGACCGGGGAGCTGTTTTTT. This sequence encodes CASILTGTGELFF.

This chain joins TRBV4-3 and TRBJ2-6; tentatively, D is TRBD2 (6 bases). CDR1 is LGHNA, CDR2 YSLEER, per germline. Trimming removed 1 base from V and 11 bases from J, with 9 bases in between. The CDR3 length is 13 residues. CDR3 nucleotides: TGCGCCAGCAGCCAAGGCGGGATTGACGTCCTGACTTTC. This encodes CASSQGGIDVLTF.

This sequence joins TRBV2 and TRBJ1-1; D gene ambiguous. Germline CDR1 and CDR2: SNHLY and FYNNEI. This CDR3 region has 13 residues. V shed 2 bases and J shed 4 bases, with 8 bases lying between them. CDR3 loop: CASSEPVATEAFF. CDR3 in DNA: TGTGCCAGCAGTGAACCGGTAGCCACTGAAGCTTTCTTT.